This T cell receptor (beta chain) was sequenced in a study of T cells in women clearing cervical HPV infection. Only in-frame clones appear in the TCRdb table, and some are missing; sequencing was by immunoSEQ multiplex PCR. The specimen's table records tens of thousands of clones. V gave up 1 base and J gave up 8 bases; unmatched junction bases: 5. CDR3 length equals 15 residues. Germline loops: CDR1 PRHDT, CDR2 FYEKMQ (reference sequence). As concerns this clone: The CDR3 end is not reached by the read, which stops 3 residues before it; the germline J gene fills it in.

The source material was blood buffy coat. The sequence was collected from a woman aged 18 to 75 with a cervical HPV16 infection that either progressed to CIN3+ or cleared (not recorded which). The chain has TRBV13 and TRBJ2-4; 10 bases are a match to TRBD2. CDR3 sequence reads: CASSLAVAGGHIQYF. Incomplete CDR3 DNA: TGTGCCAGCAGCTTAGCGGTAGCGGGAGGACACATT.